This TCR beta chain is from a study of blood T cell repertoires in COVID-19. As for the study in general: Samples of COVID-19 (acute and convalescent) were obtained from the United States, Italy and Spain.

Germline assignment: CDR1 SGHAT and CDR2 FQNNGV. The CDR3 is made up of 15 amino acids. J gave up 6 bases and V 6 bases, and 12 bases lay outside the gene matches. Here immunoSEQ multiplex PCR was the method, and the copy in TCRdb shows in-frame clones only, minus some. The table records about 78,000 clones, more than 75% of them present only once. J is TRBJ2-3 and V is TRBV11-2; 7 positions match TRBD2. This sequence originates from a man aged 45-60 years with active or convalescent COVID-19. The specimen sequenced was peripheral blood. Written as DNA, the CDR3 is TGTGCCAGCAGGCCTGTGGGAGGGAGGCCCGATACGCAGTATTTT. The encoded protein is CASRPVGGRPDTQYF.